This TCR beta chain was sequenced during a study of T cells after yellow fever vaccination. General study findings and limits: Weaker overall, the secondary response nonetheless peaked faster (day 5 versus 15). Post-booster repertoires again held most primary-vaccination clones (approximately 96% CD4, 88% CD8). Few clonotypes appeared in both CD4 and CD8 compartments. Contamination by abundant bulk-population clonotypes could be present in FACS-sorted repertoires.

With regard to this clonotype: As yet, its antigen is unknown.

The junction had 8 bases not matched to a gene; V was cut back by 4 bases and J by 0 bases. CDR1 and CDR2 (germline): DFQATT, SNEGSKA (reference sequence). The CDR3 spans 16 residues. One entry per CDR3 protein results from TCRdb running MiXCR on the 5' RACE reads. Of around 600,000 distinct CDR3 sequences in the sample, approximately 13% were seen once. The input for sequencing was PBMCs, taken on the day of the yellow fever booster vaccination. The origin of this receptor is a man aged 30-40 years who received the YFV17D yellow fever vaccine. The chain couples TRBV20-1 to TRBJ2-1, with TRBD2 matching over 8 bases. The CDR3 here is CSAISERGSSYNEQFF. The CDR3 DNA follows: TGCAGTGCTATCTCAGAGCGGGGGAGCTCCTACAATGAGCAGTTCTTC.